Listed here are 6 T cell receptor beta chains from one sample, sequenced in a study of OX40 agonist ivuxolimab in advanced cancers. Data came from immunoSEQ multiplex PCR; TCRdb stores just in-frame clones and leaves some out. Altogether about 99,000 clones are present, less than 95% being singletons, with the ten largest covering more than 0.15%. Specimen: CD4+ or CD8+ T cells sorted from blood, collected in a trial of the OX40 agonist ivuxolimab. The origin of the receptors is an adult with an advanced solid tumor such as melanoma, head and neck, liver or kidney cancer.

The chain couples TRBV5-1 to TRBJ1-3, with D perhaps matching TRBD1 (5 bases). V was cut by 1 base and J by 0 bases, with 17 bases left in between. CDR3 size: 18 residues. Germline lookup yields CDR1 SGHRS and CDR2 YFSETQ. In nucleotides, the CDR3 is TGCGCCAGCAGCTTGATCCCGTCAGGGTCTGACTCTGGAAACACCATATATTTT. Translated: CASSLIPSGSDSGNTIYF.

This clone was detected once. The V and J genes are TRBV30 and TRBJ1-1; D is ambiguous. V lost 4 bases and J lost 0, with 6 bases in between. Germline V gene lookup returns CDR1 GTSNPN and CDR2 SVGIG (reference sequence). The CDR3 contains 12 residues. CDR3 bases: TGTGCCTGGAACCGGATGAACACTGAAGCTTTCTTT. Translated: CAWNRMNTEAFF.

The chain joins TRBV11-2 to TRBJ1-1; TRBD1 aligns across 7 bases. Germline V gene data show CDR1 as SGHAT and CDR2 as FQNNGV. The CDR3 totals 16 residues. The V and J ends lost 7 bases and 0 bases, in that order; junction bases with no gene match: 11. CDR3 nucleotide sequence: TGTGCCAGCACCGGACAGGTCGTTGGCTTGAACACTGAAGCTTTCTTT. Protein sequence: CASTGQVVGLNTEAFF.

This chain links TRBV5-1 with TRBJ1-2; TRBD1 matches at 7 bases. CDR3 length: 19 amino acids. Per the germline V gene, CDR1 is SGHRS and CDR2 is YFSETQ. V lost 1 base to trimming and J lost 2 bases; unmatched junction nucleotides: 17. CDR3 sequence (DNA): TGCGCCAGCAGCTTGCCGGTGGCAGGGGGTAATAGCTGGAACTATGGCTACACCTTC. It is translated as CASSLPVAGGNSWNYGYTF.

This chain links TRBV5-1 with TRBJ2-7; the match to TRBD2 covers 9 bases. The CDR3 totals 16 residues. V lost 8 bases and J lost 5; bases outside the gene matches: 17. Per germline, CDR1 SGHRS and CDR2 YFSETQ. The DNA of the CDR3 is TGCGCCAGTTGTTTACTAGCGGGCCCAAAGGGCGACGAGCAGTACTTC. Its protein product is CASCLLAGPKGDEQYF.

The CDR3 DNA reads as TGTGCCAGTAGTATACCGGGACTCACTGAAGCTTTCTTT. Its protein product is CASSIPGLTEAFF. V gene TRBV19 combines with J gene TRBJ1-1; the D gene is possibly TRBD1 (5 bases). Trimming took off 2 bases at V and 4 bases at J, with 8 bases between the two ends. In germline, CDR1 is LNHDA, CDR2 SQIVND (reference sequence). This CDR3 has 13 amino acids.